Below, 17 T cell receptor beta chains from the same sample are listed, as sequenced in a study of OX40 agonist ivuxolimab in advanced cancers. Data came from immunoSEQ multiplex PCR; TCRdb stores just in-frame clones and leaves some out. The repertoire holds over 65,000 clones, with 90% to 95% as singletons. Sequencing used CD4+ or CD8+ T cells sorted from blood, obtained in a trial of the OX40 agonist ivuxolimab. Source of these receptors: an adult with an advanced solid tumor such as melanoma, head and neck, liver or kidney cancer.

CDR3 DNA: TGTGCCAGCAGCGCGTCAATGGACTCGGGGGAAAAACTGTTTTTT. Amino acids: CASSASMDSGEKLFF. This chain uses TRBV9 with TRBJ1-4; D is unclear. The CDR3 has 15 amino acids. Trimming removed 3 bases at V and 8 bases at J, with 17 bases between. Germline V gene data show CDR1 as SGDLS and CDR2 as YYNGEE.

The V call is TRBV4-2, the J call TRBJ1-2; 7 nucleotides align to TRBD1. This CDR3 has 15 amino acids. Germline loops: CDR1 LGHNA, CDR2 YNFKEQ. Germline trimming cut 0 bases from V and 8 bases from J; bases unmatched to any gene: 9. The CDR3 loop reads CASSQDADRVGGYTF. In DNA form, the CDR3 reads TGTGCCAGCAGCCAAGACGCCGACAGGGTGGGAGGCTACACCTTC.

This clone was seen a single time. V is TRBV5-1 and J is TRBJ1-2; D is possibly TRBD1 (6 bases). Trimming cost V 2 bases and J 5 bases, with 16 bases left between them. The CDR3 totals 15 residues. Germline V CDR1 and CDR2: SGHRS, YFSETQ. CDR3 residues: CASSFTLGDNYGYTF. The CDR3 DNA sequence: TGCGCCAGCAGCTTTACCCTCGGGGACAATTATGGCTACACCTTC.

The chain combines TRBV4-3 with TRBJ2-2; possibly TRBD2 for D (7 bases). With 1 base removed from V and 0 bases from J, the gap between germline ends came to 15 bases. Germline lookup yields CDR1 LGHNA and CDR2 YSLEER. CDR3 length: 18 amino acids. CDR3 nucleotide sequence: TGCGCCAGCAGCCAAGGTTTAGGGGGGGGTTCGAACACCGGGGAGCTGTTTTTT. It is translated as CASSQGLGGGSNTGELFF.

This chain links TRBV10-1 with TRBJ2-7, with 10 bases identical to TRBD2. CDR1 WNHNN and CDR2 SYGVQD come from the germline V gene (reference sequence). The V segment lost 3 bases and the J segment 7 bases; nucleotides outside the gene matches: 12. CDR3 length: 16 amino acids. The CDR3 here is CASSDESGRALFEQYF. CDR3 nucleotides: TGCGCCAGCAGTGATGAGAGCGGGAGGGCGCTTTTTGAGCAGTACTTC.

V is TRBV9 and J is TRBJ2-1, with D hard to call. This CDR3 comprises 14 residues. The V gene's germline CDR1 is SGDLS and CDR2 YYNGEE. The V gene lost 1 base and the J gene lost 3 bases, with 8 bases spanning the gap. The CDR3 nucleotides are TGTGCCAGCAGCGTATTAGGGCACTACAATGAGCAGTTCTTC. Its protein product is CASSVLGHYNEQFF. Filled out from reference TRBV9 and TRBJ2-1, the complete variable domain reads DSGVTQTPKHLITATGQRVTLRCSPRSGDLSVYWYQQSLDQGLQFLIQYYNGEERAKGNILERFSAQQFPDLHSELNLSSLELGDSALYFCASSVLGHYNEQFFGPGTRLTVL.

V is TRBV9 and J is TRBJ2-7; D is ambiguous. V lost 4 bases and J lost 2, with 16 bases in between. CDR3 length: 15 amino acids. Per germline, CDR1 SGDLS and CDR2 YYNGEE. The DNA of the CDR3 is TGTGCCAGCAGCCCACGGACGGCGTCACCCTACGAGCAGTACTTC. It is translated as CASSPRTASPYEQYF.

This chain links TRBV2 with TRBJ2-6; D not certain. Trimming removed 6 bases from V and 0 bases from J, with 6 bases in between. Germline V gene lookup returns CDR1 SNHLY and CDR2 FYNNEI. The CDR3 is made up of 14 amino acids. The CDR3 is CASRADSGANVLTF. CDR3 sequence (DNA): TGTGCCAGCAGGGCAGACTCTGGGGCCAACGTCCTGACTTTC.

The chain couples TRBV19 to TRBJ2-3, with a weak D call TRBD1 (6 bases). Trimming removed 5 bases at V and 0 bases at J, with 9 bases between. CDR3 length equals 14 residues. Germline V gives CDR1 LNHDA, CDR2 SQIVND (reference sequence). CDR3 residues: CASSPTGSTDTQYF. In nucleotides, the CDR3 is TGTGCCAGTAGTCCCACAGGGAGCACAGATACGCAGTATTTT. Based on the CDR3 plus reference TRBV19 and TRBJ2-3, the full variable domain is DGGITQSPKYLFRKEGQNVTLSCEQNLNHDAMYWYRQDPGQGLRLIYYSQIVNDFQKGDIAEGYSVSREKKESFPLTVTSAQKNPTAFYLCASSPTGSTDTQYFGPGTRLTVL.

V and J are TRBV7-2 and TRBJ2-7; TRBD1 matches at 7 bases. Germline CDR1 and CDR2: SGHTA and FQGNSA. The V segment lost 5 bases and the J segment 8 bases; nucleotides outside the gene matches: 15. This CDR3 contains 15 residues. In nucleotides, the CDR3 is TGTGCCAGCAGCCTATACGGGACAGATAACATAAAGCAGTACTTC. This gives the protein CASSLYGTDNIKQYF.

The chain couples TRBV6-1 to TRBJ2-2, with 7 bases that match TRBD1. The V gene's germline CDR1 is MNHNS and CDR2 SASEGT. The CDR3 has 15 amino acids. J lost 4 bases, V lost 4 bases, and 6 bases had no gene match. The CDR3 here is CASSVGQAPTGELFF. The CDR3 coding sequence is TGTGCCAGCAGTGTCGGACAGGCTCCCACCGGGGAGCTGTTTTTT.

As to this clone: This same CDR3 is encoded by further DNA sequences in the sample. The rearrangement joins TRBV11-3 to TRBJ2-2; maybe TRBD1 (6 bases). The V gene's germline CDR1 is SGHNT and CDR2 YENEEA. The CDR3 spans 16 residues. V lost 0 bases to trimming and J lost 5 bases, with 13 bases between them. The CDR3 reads CASSLEWQGRTGELFF. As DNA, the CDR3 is TGTGCCAGCAGCTTAGAATGGCAGGGGCGGACCGGGGAGCTGTTTTTT.

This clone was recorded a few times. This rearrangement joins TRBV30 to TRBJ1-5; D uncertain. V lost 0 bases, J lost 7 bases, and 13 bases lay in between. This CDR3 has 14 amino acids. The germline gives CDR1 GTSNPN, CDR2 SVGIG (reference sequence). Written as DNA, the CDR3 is TGTGCCTGGAGTGTTACGGACTTCGAGCAGCCCCAGCATTTT. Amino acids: CAWSVTDFEQPQHF. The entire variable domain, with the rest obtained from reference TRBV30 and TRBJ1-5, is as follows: SQTIHQWPATLVQPVGSPLSLECTVEGTSNPNLYWYRQAAGRGLQLLFYSVGIGQISSEVPQNLSASRPQDRQFILSSKKLLLSDSGFYLCAWSVTDFEQPQHFGDGTRLSIL.

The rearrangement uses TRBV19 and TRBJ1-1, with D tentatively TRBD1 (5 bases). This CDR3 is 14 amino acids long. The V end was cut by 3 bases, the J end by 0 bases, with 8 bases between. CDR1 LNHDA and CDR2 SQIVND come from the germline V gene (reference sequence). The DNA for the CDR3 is TGTGCCAGTAGTATCTCAGGGATGAACACTGAAGCTTTCTTT. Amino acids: CASSISGMNTEAFF.

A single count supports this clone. This chain's CDR3 is CASSTAGGEGIRWYF. The CDR3 nucleotides are TGTGCCAGCAGCACCGCGGGAGGGGAGGGTATACGTTGGTACTTC. V and J are TRBV7-2 and TRBJ2-7; 9 nucleotides agree with TRBD2. J was trimmed by 12 bases and V by 5 bases; bases with no gene match: 17. The CDR3 loop spans 15 amino acids. Germline CDR1 SGHTA, CDR2 FQGNSA.

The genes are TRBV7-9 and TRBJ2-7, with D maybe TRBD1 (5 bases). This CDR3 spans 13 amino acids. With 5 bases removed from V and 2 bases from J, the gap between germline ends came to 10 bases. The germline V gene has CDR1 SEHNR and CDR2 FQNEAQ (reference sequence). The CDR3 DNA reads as TGTGCCAGCAGCCCCCAGGGAACCTACGAGCAGTACTTC. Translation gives CASSPQGTYEQYF.

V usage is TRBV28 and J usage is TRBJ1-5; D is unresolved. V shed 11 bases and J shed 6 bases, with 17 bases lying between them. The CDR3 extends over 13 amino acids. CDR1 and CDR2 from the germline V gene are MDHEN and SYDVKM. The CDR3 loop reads CAHRTSYGQPQHF. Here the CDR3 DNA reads TGTGCCCATAGAACGTCCTACGGTCAGCCCCAGCATTTT.